This T cell receptor (beta chain) appears in the sequencing data of a study of shared clonotypes between healthy human individuals. Germline lookup yields CDR1 MNHEY and CDR2 SVGAGI. CDR3 length equals 13 residues. V lost 6 bases and J 5 bases, leaving 14 bases between the germline ends. TCRdb's table, derived via immunoSEQ multiplex PCR, lists solely in-frame clones and lacks some. The sample lists around 2.5 million clones, roughly 93% occurring once. The clonotype was recovered from a man younger than 35 in good health. Some clones in this sample may be carry-over from other donors' samples. The rearrangement uses TRBV6-5 and TRBJ2-7; the D gene is possibly TRBD2 (6 bases). The specimen sequenced was naive CD4+ T cells from PBMCs. Subset meaning: CD45RA+ positively selected. The CDR3 nucleotides read TGTGCCAGCAGAACGGGTGGGGGGAACGAGCAGTACTTC. It is translated as CASRTGGGNEQYF.